This is a list of T cell receptor beta chains from one sample in a study of blood T cell repertoires in COVID-19. Method: immunoSEQ multiplex PCR; TCRdb's copy keeps in-frame clones and lacks some. The sample carries roughly 63,000 clones, 75% to 90% recorded once. Sequenced sample: peripheral blood. These receptors all stem from a man in his fifties with acute or convalescent COVID-19. The CDR3 runs from the conserved cysteine through the conserved F or W. The D gene is left open where the match is weak. Clone size is not always given. Where it is, it says once, few, many or a class for expanded clones.

j_gene | abundance | d_gene | v_gene | CDR3nt | CDR3aa
TRBJ1-2 | - | - | TRBV9 | TGTGCCAGCAAACCGGGACTCTCCTCTGCCTTCTATGGCTACACCTTC | CASKPGLSSAFYGYTF
TRBJ1-1 | - | TRBD1 | TRBV5-1 | TGCGCCAGCAGCATCGCCGGGACAGGGATGGGGTTGGACACTGAAGCTTTCTTT | CASSIAGTGMGLDTEAFF
TRBJ1-2 | - | TRBD1 | TRBV2 | TGTGCCAGCAGTAATCAGGGGGCGAAGGGCTACACCTTC | CASSNQGAKGYTF
TRBJ2-3 | - | - | TRBV27 | TGTGCCAGCAGTTTAATTCTCGGGTCAGATACGCAGTATTTT | CASSLILGSDTQYF
TRBJ2-5 | - | TRBD1 | TRBV9 | TGTGCCAGCAGCGTAGGGGGACAGATTCCTTCGGAGACCCAGTACTTC | CASSVGGQIPSETQYF
TRBJ2-7 | - | TRBD2 | TRBV27 | TGTGCCAGCAGTTTATACCCGGGAGGACTAGCGGGTATGGACTACGAGCAGTACTTC | CASSLYPGGLAGMDYEQYF
TRBJ1-4 | - | - | TRBV6-5 | TGTGCCAGCGCTACAGGGACAACTAATGAAAAACTGTTTTTT | CASATGTTNEKLFF
TRBJ2-1 | - | TRBD1 | TRBV18 | TGTGCCAGCTCACTAGGGACAGGGGGGAACAATGAGCAGTTCTTC | CASSLGTGGNNEQFF
TRBJ1-1 | - | TRBD1 | TRBV2 | TGTGCCAGCAGGATCCAGGGGGTAAACACTGAAGCTTTCTTT | CASRIQGVNTEAFF
TRBJ1-2 | - | - | TRBV9 | TGTGCCAGCAGCGTAGGGGCAGAGCCAAACTATGGCTACACCTTC | CASSVGAEPNYGYTF
TRBJ2-1 | - | - | TRBV30 | TGTGCCTGGACTTTCGGTGTCCCAAACAATGAGCAGTTCTTC | CAWTFGVPNNEQFF
TRBJ2-1 | few | - | TRBV15 | TGTGCCACCAGCAGAGAGACAGATTACAATGAGCAGTTCTTC | CATSRETDYNEQFF
TRBJ2-1 | - | TRBD2 | TRBV15 | TGTGCCACCAGCAGAGAAGCGGGAGTCCCTCATGAGCAGTTCTTC | CATSREAGVPHEQFF
TRBJ2-5 | - | TRBD1 | TRBV11-3 | TGTGCCAGCAGCAGAGGGACAGCCGGGGAGACCCAGTACTTC | CASSRGTAGETQYF